These T cell receptor beta chains were read from a single sample in a study of cytomegalovirus exposure and HLA in healthy donors. Only in-frame clones appear in the TCRdb table, and some are missing; sequencing was by immunoSEQ multiplex PCR. The sample lists 350,000 or so clones; 80% to 90% were seen once. Sequencing was performed on PBMCs. All receptors derive from a woman under 30 in good health and CMV-seronegative. Each CDR3 is given with its conserved first and last residue. The order of the fields is CDR3 DNA, CDR3 protein, D gene, clone size, J gene, V gene. D genes are given only for firm matches. A row's size may be missing; if present it is once, few, many or a size class.

TGTGCCAGCAGCTTGAACCGGGACTTAACTGACGAGCAGTACTTC,CASSLNRDLTDEQYF,NA,NA,TRBJ2-7,TRBV7-6
TGTGCCAGCAGTTACTCGAAGGGGTATCGTACTGAAGCTTTCTTT,CASSYSKGYRTEAFF,NA,NA,TRBJ1-1,TRBV6-6
TGCGCCAGCAGCCAAGAAGAAGCGGGAGCGTACACCGGGGAGCTGTTTTTT,CASSQEEAGAYTGELFF,TRBD2,NA,TRBJ2-2,TRBV4-3
TGTGCCAGCAGTTTATCCACTAGCGGGAGCCAGAATGAGCAGTTCTTC,CASSLSTSGSQNEQFF,TRBD2,NA,TRBJ2-1,TRBV27
TGTGCCAGCAGCTCGGCGAAAAGGGGCCGTCGGACCTTC,CASSSAKRGRRTF,NA,NA,TRBJ1-2,TRBV11-2
TGTGCCAGCAGCTTAGTGGAGAATGGCTACACCTTC,CASSLVENGYTF,NA,NA,TRBJ1-2,TRBV7-9
TGTGCCAGCTCACCGCCCGACAGGGGAGGGCAGCCCCAGCATTTT,CASSPPDRGGQPQHF,TRBD1,once,TRBJ1-5,TRBV18
TGTGCCAGCAGCTGGACAGGGGGCTCCTACGAGCAGTACTTC,CASSWTGGSYEQYF,TRBD1,NA,TRBJ2-7,TRBV5-4
TGTGCCAGCAGCTTTGACAGGGGAGGAAACACCATATATTTT,CASSFDRGGNTIYF,TRBD1,NA,TRBJ1-3,TRBV7-9
TGTGCCAGCAGCGCAGAGGAACAGGGCAATCAGCCCCAGCATTTT,CASSAEEQGNQPQHF,NA,few,TRBJ1-5,TRBV21-1
TGTGCCAGCAGCCCGGGACAGATAAGAAATGAAAAACTGTTTTTT,CASSPGQIRNEKLFF,TRBD1,NA,TRBJ1-4,TRBV7-2
TGTGCCAGCAGCGCTTCCCTCCGGGACAGGGCCCCCAATGAGCAGTTCTTC,CASSASLRDRAPNEQFF,TRBD1,NA,TRBJ2-1,TRBV9
TGTGCCAGCAGCTCGGACAGGGGCCGGGGTGGCTACACCTTC,CASSSDRGRGGYTF,TRBD1,NA,TRBJ1-2,TRBV6-5
TGTGCCAGCAGCCCACAGGGATTAGACTACGAGCAGTACTTC,CASSPQGLDYEQYF,NA,NA,TRBJ2-7,TRBV5-6
TGTGCCAGCAGTTCCCAGGGTGATGAAAAACTGTTTTTT,CASSSQGDEKLFF,NA,NA,TRBJ1-4,TRBV27
TGTGCCAGCAGCCAAGAGTGGGTAGCGGAAATCTACGAGCAGTACTTC,CASSQEWVAEIYEQYF,NA,NA,TRBJ2-7,TRBV4-2
TGTGCCAGCAGCCCAACAGGGACCTCCTACAATGAGCAGTTCTTC,CASSPTGTSYNEQFF,NA,NA,TRBJ2-1,TRBV4-2